This T cell receptor beta chain was identified during a study of PD-1 blockade in mismatch repair-deficient tumors (dated by TCRdb to the late 2010s). With regard to the full study: The trial enrolled more than 85 consecutive patients with approximately twelve mismatch repair-deficient cancer types between 2013 and September 2016, all previously treated and progressing. Tumor-associated T cell clones were tracked in the peripheral blood of patients responding to PD-1 blockade by deep sequencing of TCR CDR3 regions.

About this clone: It lacks a known antigen. No base quality values were provided; no much bigger clone lies one nucleotide off.

The library was obtained by the immunoSEQ multiplex PCR assay. TCRdb mirrors the immuneACCESS table, restricted to in-frame sequences. Some clones are absent from its copies; in checked studies, under half trace to an unresolved V gene, and the reason for the others is unknown. The table for this sample lists some 84,000 clones; approximately 81% of them were counted only once. About 2.4% of the sample belongs to the ten largest clones. The cysteine opens and the phenylalanine closes a CDR3 of 14 amino acids. Only CDR3 DNA is held: 42 bases, read in frame from base 1. V loses 4 bases of germline sequence and J loses 4 bases, and the interval between the two ends is 10 bases. CDR1 SGHNT and CDR2 YENEEA were looked up in the germline V gene. The time point label here, explained by the study, means: peripheral blood 12 weeks after first pembrolizumab dose. For every enrolled patient, mismatch repair deficiency was confirmed by either polymerase chain reaction or immunohistochemistry. TCR sequencing was performed for a few patients who responded to pembrolizumab therapy. The phase II trial prospectively evaluated PD-1 blockade with pembrolizumab in advanced mismatch repair-deficient cancers, independent of tissue of origin. Serial peripheral blood T cell samples were collected before and at multiple times after starting PD-1 blockade. Blood sampling times were reported as weeks after the first pembrolizumab dose.

What the work shows at the level of the full study, not this receptor alone: Rapid expansion after pembrolizumab followed by contraction, generally before radiologic responses, was shown by tumor-resident clones, which were often undetectable in blood before treatment.

The rearranged segments are TRBV11-3 and TRBJ2-2, with the D gene uncertain. This TCR was recovered from an adult with mismatch repair-deficient cancer. The material was peripheral blood, obtained 12 weeks after starting pembrolizumab. The DNA is TGTGCCAGCAGCTCACGACGGAGCACCGGGGAGCTGTTTTTT. Translated, it gives CASSSRRSTGELFF.